This T cell receptor (beta chain) was sequenced during a study of blood T cell repertoires in COVID-19. Study-level background: Samples of COVID-19 (acute and convalescent) were obtained from the United States, Italy and Spain.

Generated by immunoSEQ multiplex PCR, the TCRdb table keeps only in-frame clones and is missing some. The profile shows about 440,000 clones, roughly 87% of them singletons. This clone has a handful of counts. This receptor was identified in a woman aged 18-29 years with acute COVID-19. The sequencing input was PBMCs or T cells enriched from blood (not recorded which).

The CDR3 sequence is CSVAIAFEQYF. CDR3 DNA sequence: TGCAGCGTTGCAATCGCGTTCGAGCAGTACTTC. The chain uses TRBV29-1 and TRBJ2-7; D unresolved. With 4 bases removed from V and 6 bases from J, the gap between germline ends came to 10 bases. The germline CDR1 and CDR2 sequences are SQVTM and ANQGSEA. This CDR3 is built from 11 residues.